Each of the 16 T cell receptor beta chains below was sequenced from the same sample in a study of human T cells and chemical hapten exposure. The time point: patch test 1, 2 weeks after DPC sensitization. Indicated treatment: therapeutic diphenylcyclopropenone sensitization with weekly scalp DPC. TCRdb analysed the RACE reads with MiXCR anew, one entry per CDR3 protein. The profile shows 65,000 to 80,000 distinct CDR3 sequences, around 10% of them singletons. The material was whole blood, obtained in connection with sensitization to the hapten diphenylcyclopropenone (DPC). Receptor source: a woman in her 50s with alopecia areata. Some clones in this sample may be carry-over from other donors' samples.

CDR3 loop: CASSPEPVSDTQYF. In DNA form, the CDR3 reads TGTGCCAGCAGCCCCGAGCCGGTATCCGATACGCAGTATTTT. The genes are TRBV7-8 and TRBJ2-3; no reliable D call. CDR3 length: 14 residues. V was cut by 5 bases and J by 6 bases, with 15 bases left in between. Germline CDR1 reads SGHVS; CDR2 reads FQNEAQ.

The chain uses TRBV28 and TRBJ1-5; 11 positions match TRBD1. This CDR3 contains 16 residues. The germline V gene has CDR1 MDHEN and CDR2 SYDVKM. The J segment lost 2 bases and the V segment lost 3 bases, leaving 3 bases of the junction unmatched. CDR3 amino acids: CASSLRTGGGNQPQHF. As DNA, the CDR3 is TGTGCCAGCAGTTTGCGGACAGGGGGCGGCAATCAGCCCCAGCATTTT.

In this sample, this clonotype turned up a few times. The rearrangement links TRBV28 to TRBJ1-5; D unresolved. This CDR3 region has 13 residues. Trimming removed 6 bases at V and 0 bases at J, with 6 bases between. Germline-derived CDR1 and CDR2 are MDHEN and SYDVKM. The CDR3 is CASSQDSNQPQHF. The CDR3 coding sequence is TGTGCCAGCAGCCAGGATAGCAATCAGCCCCAGCATTTT.

This clonotype came up a few times. The V gene is TRBV30, the J gene TRBJ1-6, with D perhaps TRBD1 (6 bases). The CDR3 totals 13 residues. The germline V gene encodes CDR1 GTSNPN and CDR2 SVGIG (reference sequence). V lost 6 bases to trimming and J lost 10 bases, with 16 bases between them. The CDR3 loop is CACTGILGSPLHF. In nucleotides, the CDR3 is TGTGCCTGTACAGGGATCTTAGGATCACCCCTCCACTTT.

The sample holds many counts of this clonotype. The rearrangement uses TRBV11-2 and TRBJ1-4; tentatively, D is TRBD1 (6 bases). V was clipped by 0 bases and J by 4 bases, with 12 bases between them. Germline-derived CDR1 and CDR2 are SGHAT and FQNNGV. The CDR3 is 16 amino acids. The CDR3 loop is CASSLESTGFNEKLFF. CDR3 sequence (DNA): TGTGCCAGCAGCTTAGAGTCGACAGGCTTTAATGAAAAACTGTTTTTT.

A few counts support this clonotype. V gene TRBV27 combines with J gene TRBJ2-7; D is perhaps TRBD1 (5 bases). CDR3 length: 14 residues. In germline, CDR1 is MNHEY, CDR2 SMNVEV (reference sequence). Trimming removed 3 bases at V and 3 bases at J, with 12 bases between. The CDR3 is CASSFRVTDYEQYF. CDR3 nucleotide sequence: TGTGCCAGCAGTTTCAGGGTCACAGACTACGAGCAGTACTTC.

This clonotype was counted at least ten times. The chain couples TRBV27 to TRBJ1-1; D not resolved. The CDR3 is made up of 13 amino acids. Looked up from germline, CDR1 is MNHEY and CDR2 is SMNVEV (reference sequence). The V end was cut by 1 base, the J end by 2 bases, with 5 bases between. In DNA form, the CDR3 reads TGTGCCAGCAGTTTATTTGAAAACACTGAAGCTTTCTTT. Its protein product is CASSLFENTEAFF.

The CDR3 sequence is CASSRDSWEQYF. CDR3 nucleotides: TGTGCCAGCAGTCGGGACAGTTGGGAGCAGTACTTC. The gene calls are TRBV28 and TRBJ2-7; 7 nucleotides match TRBD1. The CDR3 consists of 12 residues. Germline-derived CDR1 and CDR2 are MDHEN and SYDVKM. Losses at the gene ends were 5 bases for V and 7 bases for J; bases not matched to a gene: 5.

This chain connects TRBV5-1 to TRBJ2-1; the match to TRBD2 covers 9 bases. With V trimmed by 4 bases and J by 10 bases, 18 bases remained unmatched. CDR1 is SGHRS, CDR2 YFSETQ, per germline. The CDR3 has 17 residues. CDR3 coding DNA: TGCGCCAGCAGCAGAACCAGCGGGACTAGCCGATTAGGGGAGCAGTTCTTC. It yields the protein CASSRTSGTSRLGEQFF. The full variable domain, completed using reference TRBV5-1 and TRBJ2-1, is KAGVTQTPRYLIKTRGQQVTLSCSPISGHRSVSWYQQTPGQGLQFLFEYFSETQRNKGNFPGRFSGRQFSNSRSEMNVSTLELGDSALYLCASSRTSGTSRLGEQFFGPGTRLTVL.

This clonotype was seen at least ten times. The chain couples TRBV12-3 or TRBV12-4 to TRBJ1-1; no clear D. The length of the CDR3 is 15 residues. Trimming cost V 1 base and J 4 bases, with 13 bases left between them. The CDR3: CASSLVGGLGTEAFF. As DNA, the CDR3 is TGTGCCAGCAGTTTAGTTGGCGGGCTGGGCACTGAAGCTTTCTTT.

This clonotype was recorded at least ten times. The chain uses TRBV29-1 and TRBJ1-5; no reliable D call. Trimming stripped 6 bases from V and 6 bases from J, with 21 bases between. From germline, CDR1 is SQVTM and CDR2 ANQGSEA. This CDR3 contains 15 residues. The CDR3 nucleotides are TGCAGCGTCCTACTTGGGCCAGTCCGCGGTCAGCCCCAGCATTTT. Its protein product is CSVLLGPVRGQPQHF.

This clonotype was observed many times. V gene TRBV18 combines with J gene TRBJ2-3, with 7 bases lining up with TRBD1. The CDR3 runs to 14 residues. The ends lost 6 bases at V and 4 bases at J; junction bases unmatched: 7. The germline V gene has CDR1 KGHSH and CDR2 LQKENI. In DNA form, the CDR3 reads TGTGCCAGCTCGCCGACAGGGAGACCAGATACGCAGTATTTT. Encoded protein: CASSPTGRPDTQYF.

This clonotype has just a few counts. V usage is TRBV7-8 and J usage is TRBJ1-5; TRBD1 agrees at 9 bases. Unmatched junction bases numbered 8, after V lost 4 bases and J lost 1 base. The CDR3 is 17 amino acids. Per the germline V gene, CDR1 is SGHVS and CDR2 is FQNEAQ. Here the CDR3 DNA reads TGTGCCAGCAGCTCGGGACAGGGAGTCCTCAGCAATCAGCCCCAGCATTTT. This encodes CASSSGQGVLSNQPQHF.

V usage is TRBV7-3 and J usage is TRBJ1-4; D is undetermined. The CDR3 has 17 amino acids. Per germline, CDR1 SGHTA and CDR2 FQGTGA. Trimming took 0 bases from V and 12 from J, leaving 23 bases between them. CDR3 region: CASSLTPLSVRKEELFF. The CDR3 region has the DNA TGTGCCAGCAGCTTAACGCCCTTAAGCGTGCGGAAAGAAGAACTGTTTTTT.

This chain uses TRBV9 with TRBJ2-7; a weak D match, TRBD2 (5 bases). Deletions cut 1 base from V and 1 base from J, with 9 bases between. The CDR3 consists of 14 residues. Germline loops: CDR1 SGDLS, CDR2 YYNGEE. Here the CDR3 reads CASSVFPGSYEQYF. The DNA for the CDR3 is TGTGCCAGCAGCGTATTCCCGGGGTCCTACGAGCAGTACTTC.

The V call is TRBV6-2 or TRBV6-3, the J call TRBJ2-3; 7 bases map to TRBD1. This CDR3 region has 16 residues. In germline, CDR1 is MNHEY, CDR2 SVGEGT. V shed 4 bases, J shed 0 bases, and the junction held 7 bases outside the gene matches. The CDR3 DNA reads as TGTGCCAGCAGTTGGACGACAGGGTCGAGCACAGATACGCAGTATTTT. This gives the protein CASSWTTGSSTDTQYF.